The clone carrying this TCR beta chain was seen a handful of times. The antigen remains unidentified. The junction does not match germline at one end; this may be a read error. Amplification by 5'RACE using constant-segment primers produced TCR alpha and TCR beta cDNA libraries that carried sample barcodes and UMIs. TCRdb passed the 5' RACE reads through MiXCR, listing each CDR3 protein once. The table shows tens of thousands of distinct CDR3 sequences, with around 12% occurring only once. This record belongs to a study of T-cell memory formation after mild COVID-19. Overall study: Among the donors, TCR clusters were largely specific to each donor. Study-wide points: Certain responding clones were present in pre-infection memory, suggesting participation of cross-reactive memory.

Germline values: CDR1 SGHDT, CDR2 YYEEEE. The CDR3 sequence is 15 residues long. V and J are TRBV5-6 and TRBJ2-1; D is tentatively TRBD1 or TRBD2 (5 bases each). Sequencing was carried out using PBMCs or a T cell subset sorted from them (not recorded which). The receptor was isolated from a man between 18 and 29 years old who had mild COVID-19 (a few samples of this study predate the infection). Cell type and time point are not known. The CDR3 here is CASSEFGTPYNGQFF. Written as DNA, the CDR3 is TGTGCCAGCAGCGAGTTTGGGACGCCGTACAATGGGCAGTTCTTC.